Sequencing of this T cell receptor (beta chain) was carried out in a study of T cell repertoires in cytomegalovirus infection. Study overall: Public TCR beta signatures provided an indication of both CMV infection and a matching HLA type. Findings and caveats of the study: Cumulative public TCR beta family frequency identified CMV carriers with the relevant HLA.

Via MiXCR, TCRdb re-called the reads, giving one row per CDR3 protein. The table lists 200,000 to 250,000 distinct CDR3 sequences, around 35% of them singletons. The germline V gene has CDR1 LGHDT and CDR2 YNNKEL (reference sequence). V trimming: 4 bases; J trimming: 1 base; junction bases outside the gene matches: 18. The CDR3 is 19 residues long. Comments on this clonotype: No antigen is known for it.

The source is a human donor in good health (CMV status not recorded). Some clones in this sample may be carry-over from other donors' samples. Specimen: CD8+ T cells from cultured PBMCs, collected from culture after CMV antigen stimulation. J is TRBJ2-7 and V is TRBV3-1, with 8 nucleotides matching TRBD2. The CDR3 DNA is TGTGCCAGCAGCCGGAAAGCCCAGTTTCTAGCGGGTGCGTCCTACGAGCAGTACTTC. Protein sequence: CASSRKAQFLAGASYEQYF.